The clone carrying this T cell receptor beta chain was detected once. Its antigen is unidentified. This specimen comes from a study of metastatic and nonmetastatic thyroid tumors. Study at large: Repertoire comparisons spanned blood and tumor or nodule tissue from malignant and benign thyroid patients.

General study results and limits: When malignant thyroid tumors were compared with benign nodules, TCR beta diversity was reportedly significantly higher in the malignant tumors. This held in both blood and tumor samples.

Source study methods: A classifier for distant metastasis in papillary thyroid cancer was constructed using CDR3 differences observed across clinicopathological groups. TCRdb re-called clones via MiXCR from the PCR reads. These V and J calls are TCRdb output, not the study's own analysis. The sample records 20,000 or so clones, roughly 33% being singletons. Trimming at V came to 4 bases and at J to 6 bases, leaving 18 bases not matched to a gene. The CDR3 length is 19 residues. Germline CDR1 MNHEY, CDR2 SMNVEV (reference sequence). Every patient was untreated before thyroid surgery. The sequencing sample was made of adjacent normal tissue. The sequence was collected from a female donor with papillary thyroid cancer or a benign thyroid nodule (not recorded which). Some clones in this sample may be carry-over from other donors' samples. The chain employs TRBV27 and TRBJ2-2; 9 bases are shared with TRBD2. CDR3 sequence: CASSSVEGLFAGGPGELFF. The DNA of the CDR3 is TGTGCCAGCAGTTCGGTAGAGGGCCTTTTTGCGGGGGGGCCCGGGGAGCTGTTTTTT.